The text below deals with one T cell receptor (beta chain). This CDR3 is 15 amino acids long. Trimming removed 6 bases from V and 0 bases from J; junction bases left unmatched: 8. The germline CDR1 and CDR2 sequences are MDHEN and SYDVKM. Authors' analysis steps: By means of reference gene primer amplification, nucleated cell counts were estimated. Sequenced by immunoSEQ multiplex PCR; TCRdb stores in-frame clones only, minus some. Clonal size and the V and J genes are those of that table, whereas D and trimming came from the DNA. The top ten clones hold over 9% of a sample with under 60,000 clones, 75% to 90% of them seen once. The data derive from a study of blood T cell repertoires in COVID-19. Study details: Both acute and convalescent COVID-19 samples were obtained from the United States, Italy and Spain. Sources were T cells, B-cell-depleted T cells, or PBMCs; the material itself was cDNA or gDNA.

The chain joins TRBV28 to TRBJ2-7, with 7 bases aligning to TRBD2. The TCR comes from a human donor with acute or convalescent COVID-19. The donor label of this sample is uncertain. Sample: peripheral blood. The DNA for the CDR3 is TGTGCCAGCAGCCGCACTAGCGAATACTCCTACGAGCAGTACTTC. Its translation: CASSRTSEYSYEQYF.